The source of this T cell receptor (beta chain) is a study of cytomegalovirus exposure and HLA in healthy donors. Findings and limits, study-wide: TCR association rates varied by HLA locus in a later analysis, with DRB1 highest and HLA-C lowest.

13 Jbeta primers and 60 Vbeta primers were used for the PCR. Data came from immunoSEQ multiplex PCR; TCRdb stores just in-frame clones and leaves some out. Found here are 140,000 to 150,000 clones, more than 75% of them singletons; the top ten hold over 2%. With respect to this clone: The antigen is unknown.

This clonotype originated in a woman aged 18-29 years in good health and CMV-seropositive. Sequenced: PBMCs.

Here the CDR3 reads CASSETADLNEQYF. In nucleotides, the CDR3 is TGTGCCAGCAGTGAAACAGCGGACCTGAACGAGCAGTACTTC. The chain joins TRBV6-1 to TRBJ2-7, with D tentatively TRBD2 (5 bases). From germline, CDR1 is MNHNS and CDR2 SASEGT. CDR3 size: 14 residues. V was cut by 2 bases and J by 5 bases, with 13 bases left in between.